These 29 T cell receptor beta chains were sequenced from one sample in a study of T cells expressing NK-cell markers. After re-calling the 5' RACE reads, TCRdb lists one entry per CDR3 protein, DNA absent. Here the sample table reports roughly 390,000 distinct CDR3 sequences. The sample was blood T cells: a sorted CD56 or NKG2C T cell subset, CD4+ or CD8+ T cells, or bulk PBMC T cells (not recorded which). The receptors originated from a woman in her 50s in good health.

The CDR3 reads CASSLAPAANTDTQYF. This chain connects TRBV18 to TRBJ2-3; absent DNA, TCRdb's TRBD1 call cannot be checked. From germline, CDR1 is KGHSH and CDR2 LQKENI. The CDR3 has 16 amino acids.

This chain uses TRBV6-5 with TRBJ2-1; TCRdb's D gene call, TRBD2, goes unchecked for lack of DNA. The CDR3 totals 18 residues. Germline CDR1 reads MNHEY; CDR2 reads SVGAGI. The CDR3 spells CASRPGLDTFATVDEQFF.

The chain is built from TRBV29-1 and TRBJ1-6; without DNA, the TCRdb call of TRBD1 cannot be checked. Germline CDR1 SQVTM, CDR2 ANQGSEA. The CDR3 contains 15 residues. The CDR3 sequence: CSARRQGSYNSPLHF.

The V call is TRBV19, the J call TRBJ1-5; TCRdb's assignment of TRBD1 cannot be checked, as there is no DNA. The V gene's germline CDR1 is LNHDA and CDR2 SQIVND (reference sequence). The CDR3 length is 11 residues. This CDR3 is CASSIAVVSHF.

The rearrangement links TRBV3-1 to TRBJ2-1. This CDR3 has 16 amino acids. Germline V gene lookup returns CDR1 LGHDT and CDR2 YNNKEL (reference sequence). The CDR3 here is CASSQDWADSYNEQFF.

The J gene is TRBJ2-5, the V gene TRBV7-7. This CDR3 is built from 15 residues. CDR1 and CDR2 from the germline V gene are SSHAT and FNYEAQ (reference sequence). The CDR3 protein is CASSFTAEYLGTQYF.

This rearrangement joins TRBV29-1 to TRBJ1-6; without DNA, the TCRdb call of TRBD1 cannot be checked. Germline loops: CDR1 SQVTM, CDR2 ANQGSEA. The CDR3 spans 13 residues. The CDR3 sequence: CSVRGLKNSPLHF. The full variable domain, its missing parts supplied by reference TRBV29-1 and TRBJ1-6, is SAVISQKPSRDICQRGTSLTIQCQVDSQVTMMFWYRQQPGQSLTLIATANQGSEATYESGFVIDKFPISRPNLTFSTLTVSNMSPEDSSIYLCSVRGLKNSPLHFGNGTRLTVT.

The chain joins TRBV11-2 to TRBJ2-2; absent DNA, TCRdb's TRBD2 call cannot be checked. The CDR3 loop spans 17 amino acids. In germline, CDR1 is SGHAT, CDR2 FQNNGV. The CDR3 loop is CASSSRVLAGRTGELFF.

CDR3 amino acids: CASSPLAGGDTGELFF. V usage is TRBV18 and J usage is TRBJ2-2; TCRdb indicates TRBD2, and absent DNA this call remains unverified. Germline V CDR1 and CDR2: KGHSH, LQKENI. CDR3 length: 16 residues.

This chain links TRBV15 with TRBJ2-3. The length of the CDR3 is 13 residues. Germline CDR1 is LNHNV and CDR2 is YYDKDF (reference sequence). This CDR3 reads CATSRDPRDTQYF. The full variable domain, in which reference TRBV15 and TRBJ2-3 provide the parts outside the CDR3, is DAMVIQNPRYQVTQFGKPVTLSCSQTLNHNVMYWYQQKSSQAPKLLFHYYDKDFNNEADTPDNFQSRRPNTSFCFLDIRSPGLGDTAMYLCATSRDPRDTQYFGPGTRLTVL.

The chain employs TRBV12-3 or TRBV12-4 and TRBJ2-3; absent DNA, TCRdb's TRBD1 call cannot be checked. There are 14 residues in the CDR3. The CDR3 reads CASSILTGPDTQYF.

J is TRBJ2-4 and V is TRBV4-1; lacking DNA, the TRBD1 call made by TCRdb goes unchecked. This CDR3 has 13 amino acids. CDR1 MGHRA and CDR2 YSYEKL come from the germline V gene. CDR3 sequence: CASSQGGENIQYF.

This sequence joins TRBV20-1 and TRBJ2-4; checking the TCRdb D call of TRBD2 is not possible without DNA. The CDR3 covers 11 residues. Germline values: CDR1 DFQATT, CDR2 SNEGSKA (reference sequence). CDR3 residues: CSAVGRDSLYF.

This sequence joins TRBV5-1 and TRBJ2-7; TCRdb designates TRBD2, a call that cannot be tested without DNA. Germline V gene lookup returns CDR1 SGHRS and CDR2 YFSETQ. This CDR3 has 16 residues. CDR3 residues: CASSPGGTSGFYEQYF.

This chain uses TRBV24-1 with TRBJ2-5; TCRdb's D call, TRBD1, is unchecked because there is no DNA. Germline CDR1 reads KGHDR; CDR2 reads SFDVKD. The CDR3 consists of 16 residues. The CDR3 loop is CATSDLRDIPTGTQYF.

This chain connects TRBV20-1 to TRBJ2-7; the TCRdb call, TRBD1, lacks DNA for checking. The length of the CDR3 is 16 residues. In germline, CDR1 is DFQATT, CDR2 SNEGSKA (reference sequence). The CDR3 protein is CSARDARTGYSYEQYF.

The chain carries TRBV5-1 and TRBJ2-1. From germline, CDR1 is SGHRS and CDR2 YFSETQ. The CDR3 is 11 residues long. The CDR3 reads CASSDLGEQFF.

The chain uses TRBV11-3 and TRBJ1-6; with no DNA, the TCRdb D assignment of TRBD1 cannot be verified. CDR3 length: 12 residues. Germline loops: CDR1 SGHNT, CDR2 YENEEA. CDR3 residues: CASSLEQAEVHF.

The chain joins TRBV6-6 to TRBJ2-3; with no DNA, the TCRdb D assignment of TRBD1 cannot be verified. There are 16 residues in the CDR3. The V gene's germline CDR1 is MNHNY and CDR2 SVGAGI (reference sequence). The CDR3 spells CASSYGTGSSTDTQYF.

The V and J genes are TRBV5-1 and TRBJ1-1; TCRdb picks TRBD1, but there is no DNA to check that call. The germline V gene encodes CDR1 SGHRS and CDR2 YFSETQ. The CDR3 length is 14 residues. The CDR3 loop is CASRPKQGGAEAFF. The variable domain in full, completed from reference TRBV5-1 and TRBJ1-1, reads KAGVTQTPRYLIKTRGQQVTLSCSPISGHRSVSWYQQTPGQGLQFLFEYFSETQRNKGNFPGRFSGRQFSNSRSEMNVSTLELGDSALYLCASRPKQGGAEAFFGQGTRLTVV.

The rearrangement uses TRBV27 and TRBJ1-1; the TRBD1 assignment by TCRdb is unverifiable without DNA. The length of the CDR3 is 18 residues. Germline assignment: CDR1 MNHEY and CDR2 SMNVEV (reference sequence). The CDR3 region is CASPGRPQGWGMNTEAFF.

The V and J genes are TRBV5-1 and TRBJ2-3; TCRdb calls TRBD2, which cannot be checked without DNA. Germline V gene data show CDR1 as SGHRS and CDR2 as YFSETQ. This CDR3 contains 15 residues. This CDR3 reads CASSSHGGVTDTQYF.

The chain links TRBV21-1 to TRBJ2-2; TCRdb selects TRBD2, and the lack of DNA leaves this call unchecked. TRBV21-1 is shown as a pseudogene. This CDR3 has 17 residues. CDR3 loop: CASSKGGTRANTGELFF.

The chain links TRBV4-1 to TRBJ1-1; TCRdb lists TRBD1, though no DNA is available to test this call. Per germline, CDR1 MGHRA and CDR2 YSYEKL. The CDR3 has 16 amino acids. CDR3 residues: CASSFPPRTGSAEAFF.

The chain links TRBV12-3 or TRBV12-4 to TRBJ2-7. The CDR3 spans 15 residues. CDR3 loop: CASSLVAAQSYEQYF.

The chain links TRBV7-9 to TRBJ1-1. CDR1 SEHNR and CDR2 FQNEAQ come from the germline V gene (reference sequence). This CDR3 comprises 12 residues. CDR3 sequence reads: CASSPRVNEAFF. Full variable domain (remainder filled in from reference TRBV7-9 and TRBJ1-1): DTGVSQNPRHKITKRGQNVTFRCDPISEHNRLYWYRQTLGQGPEFLTYFQNEAQLEKSRLLSDRFSAERPKGSFSTLEIQRTEQGDSAMYLCASSPRVNEAFFGQGTRLTVV.

The CDR3 loop is CASRTGGGEQYF. This rearrangement joins TRBV19 to TRBJ2-7; TCRdb's D call, TRBD1, is unchecked because there is no DNA. Germline CDR1 reads LNHDA; CDR2 reads SQIVND (reference sequence). The CDR3 covers 12 residues. The full variable domain, with the rest looked up from reference TRBV19 and TRBJ2-7, is DGGITQSPKYLFRKEGQNVTLSCEQNLNHDAMYWYRQDPGQGLRLIYYSQIVNDFQKGDIAEGYSVSREKKESFPLTVTSAQKNPTAFYLCASRTGGGEQYFGPGTRLTVT.

The genes are TRBV6-5 and TRBJ2-7; TCRdb proposes TRBD1, but this gene call is untestable without DNA. In germline, CDR1 is MNHEY, CDR2 SVGAGI. The CDR3 is made up of 16 amino acids. The CDR3 loop reads CASSTPGNPGSYEQYF.

The rearrangement links TRBV12-3 or TRBV12-4 to TRBJ1-5; TCRdb's D call, TRBD1, is unchecked because there is no DNA. The CDR3 length is 14 residues. CDR3 in amino acids: CASTLGTGHQPQHF.